This TCR beta chain originates from a study of cytomegalovirus exposure and HLA in healthy donors. Notes on the study in general: Cytomegalovirus status was reportedly diagnosed by the classifier with high sensitivity and specificity. There were several of the most significant clusters that appeared linked to common viral pathogens in a later analysis.

The donors comprised healthy bone marrow donors. The study ran its PCR with 60 Vbeta and 13 Jbeta primers. Sequenced by immunoSEQ multiplex PCR; TCRdb stores in-frame clones only, minus some. This repertoire shows approximately 160,000 clones, 60% to 80% found once; its top ten account for around 2.8%. Remarks on this clone: The antigen is not known.

This CDR3 is built from 17 residues. The germline V gene encodes CDR1 SEHNR and CDR2 FQNEAQ (reference sequence). The junction had 12 bases not matched to a gene; V was cut back by 3 bases and J by 3 bases. The source is a woman aged 35 to 49 in good health and CMV-seropositive. The source material was PBMCs. This chain joins TRBV7-9 and TRBJ1-1, with 8 bases fitting TRBD1. CDR3 coding DNA: TGTGCCAGCAGCTTTAGACCAGGCCCGACAGGGGACACTGAAGCTTTCTTT. It specifies CASSFRPGPTGDTEAFF.